Following are 20 T cell receptor beta chains from one sample sequenced in a study of response to subunit inactivated influenza vaccine. TCRdb re-derived calls from the RT-PCR reads in MiXCR, one entry per CDR3 protein. The table records roughly 520,000 distinct CDR3 sequences, about 25% of them present only once. The material sequenced was CD4+ T cells sorted from PBMCs, taken around 5 days after vaccination. These TCRs come from a man aged 50-59 years who received an inactivated influenza vaccine.

The chain employs TRBV9 and TRBJ2-3; TRBD2 might be the D (5 bases). The length of the CDR3 is 12 residues. From germline, CDR1 is SGDLS and CDR2 YYNGEE. Trimming removed 3 bases from V and 4 bases from J, with 6 bases in between. The CDR3 sequence: CASSGSADTQYF. CDR3 bases: TGTGCCAGCAGCGGTAGCGCAGATACGCAGTATTTT.

Only a few counts were recorded for this clonotype. CDR3 protein: CASSLGDSRGSYEQYF. The CDR3 nucleotides read TGCGCCAGCAGCTTGGGTGACAGCAGGGGTTCCTACGAGCAGTACTTC. The V call is TRBV5-1, the J call TRBJ2-7; D might be TRBD1 (6 bases). Germline V gene lookup returns CDR1 SGHRS and CDR2 YFSETQ. The CDR3 runs to 16 residues. Trimming stripped 0 bases from V and 1 base from J, with 14 bases between.

DNA of the CDR3: TGTGCCAGCAGCGCCCGAGATACGCAGTATTTT. Translation gives CASSARDTQYF. The V call is TRBV3-1, the J call TRBJ2-3, with unresolved D. Looked up from germline, CDR1 is LGHDT and CDR2 is YNNKEL (reference sequence). The CDR3 is 11 amino acids. The V end lost 5 bases, the J end lost 5 bases, and 5 bases lay between the germline ends.

This clonotype turned up a few times. The V gene is TRBV4-2, the J gene TRBJ2-1; TRBD2 is a possible D gene (6 bases). This CDR3 spans 14 amino acids. The germline V gene has CDR1 LGHNA and CDR2 YNFKEQ. V lost 1 base and J lost 8, with 12 bases in between. CDR3 sequence reads: CASSQGGRDYEQFF. The CDR3 DNA reads as TGTGCCAGCAGCCAAGGAGGCAGGGACTATGAGCAGTTCTTC.

This clonotype appeared a few times. The rearrangement links TRBV12-3 or TRBV12-4 to TRBJ2-7, with a weak D call TRBD2 (7 bases). The CDR3 spans 14 residues. Trimming left V 5 bases short and J 0 bases short, with 11 bases between. CDR3 bases: TGTGCCAGCAGTGGGGGGGACACCTCCTACGAGCAGTACTTC. Translation: CASSGGDTSYEQYF.

This sequence joins TRBV11-2 and TRBJ2-5, with no clear D. The V end lost 6 bases, the J end lost 1 base, and 12 bases lay between the germline ends. The CDR3 consists of 14 residues. Germline V gene sequence: CDR1 SGHAT, CDR2 FQNNGV. In DNA, the CDR3 is TGTGCCAGCAGTCCACCCCGCTTCCAAGAGACCCAGTACTTC. It specifies CASSPPRFQETQYF.

V gene TRBV5-1 combines with J gene TRBJ2-3; D might be TRBD2 (6 bases). The CDR3 consists of 14 residues. Germline CDR1 and CDR2: SGHRS and YFSETQ. Trimming removed 0 bases at V and 4 bases at J, with 9 bases between. Written as DNA, the CDR3 is TGCGCCAGCAGCTTGGTGGAGGGCCCAGATACGCAGTATTTT. Translation gives CASSLVEGPDTQYF.

This clonotype has just a few counts. The chain joins TRBV3-1 to TRBJ1-1, with D unclear. The germline V gene has CDR1 LGHDT and CDR2 YNNKEL (reference sequence). Trimming stripped 1 base from V and 0 bases from J, with 12 bases between. There are 16 residues in the CDR3. CDR3 residues: CASSQGGGTMNTEAFF. In nucleotides, the CDR3 is TGTGCCAGCAGCCAAGGGGGTGGAACCATGAACACTGAAGCTTTCTTT.

This rearrangement joins TRBV7-2 to TRBJ1-3; D unresolved. Germline V gene sequence: CDR1 SGHTA, CDR2 FQGNSA. Deletions cut 4 bases from V and 5 bases from J, with 15 bases between. The CDR3 consists of 15 residues. The CDR3 DNA reads TGTGCCAGCAGCTCGACACATGGAGGGAGAAACACCATATATTTT. Translated: CASSSTHGGRNTIYF.

The chain uses TRBV4-1 and TRBJ2-3, with D possibly matching TRBD2 (6 bases). Germline CDR1 and CDR2: MGHRA and YSYEKL. This CDR3 spans 16 amino acids. The ends were cut back, 3 bases at V and 6 bases at J, with 19 bases in the middle. The CDR3 region has the DNA TGCGCCAGCAGCCAGGCTGGAGCGACTAGTATGGATACGCAGTATTTT. This translates into CASSQAGATSMDTQYF.

This clonotype has more than one count but fewer than ten. J is TRBJ2-7 and V is TRBV12-3 or TRBV12-4, with 7 bases that match TRBD1. Trimming cost V 6 bases and J 3 bases; bases outside gene matches: 5. This CDR3 has 13 residues. The CDR3 coding sequence is TGTGCCAGCAGGTACAGGGGAAACTACGAGCAGTACTTC. Residues: CASRYRGNYEQYF.

This chain's CDR3 is CATSDSDGYPYGYTF. The CDR3 DNA reads as TGTGCCACCAGTGATTCTGACGGATACCCTTATGGCTACACCTTC. The rearrangement links TRBV24-1 to TRBJ1-2; D gene unclear. Looked up from germline, CDR1 is KGHDR and CDR2 is SFDVKD. V lost 2 bases to trimming and J lost 5 bases, with 14 bases between them. The CDR3 totals 15 residues.

A few counts support this clonotype. V is TRBV7-2 and J is TRBJ2-1; possible D gene TRBD2, 7 bases. CDR3 length: 15 residues. Deletions cut 4 bases from V and 9 bases from J, with 19 bases between. Germline V lookup: CDR1 SGHTA, CDR2 FQGNSA. The CDR3 DNA sequence: TGTGCCAGCAGCTCCACGATGGGGGGGCGGGGTGAGCAGTTCTTC. This encodes CASSSTMGGRGEQFF.

This clonotype appeared once. V gene TRBV6-2 or TRBV6-3 combines with J gene TRBJ2-1; possibly TRBD1 for D (5 bases). CDR1 and CDR2 from the germline V gene are MNHEY and SVGEGT. The V and J ends lost 1 base and 7 bases respectively, with 14 bases between them. The CDR3 length is 15 residues. The CDR3 region has the DNA TGTGCCAGCAGTTACTGGTCAGGGCCTGGAAATGAGCAGTTCTTC. Amino acids: CASSYWSGPGNEQFF.

The chain couples TRBV11-2 to TRBJ2-5; D might be TRBD1 or TRBD2, each matching 5 bases. The germline V gene has CDR1 SGHAT and CDR2 FQNNGV. V was shortened by 0 bases and J by 0 bases, with 20 bases between the two germline ends. This CDR3 is built from 19 residues. Here the CDR3 reads CASSLDSGRGRWYQETQYF. CDR3 bases: TGTGCCAGCAGCTTAGATAGTGGTAGGGGACGGTGGTACCAAGAGACCCAGTACTTC. Supplemented by reference TRBV11-2 and TRBJ2-5, the full variable domain reads EAGVAQSPRYKIIEKRQSVAFWCNPISGHATLYWYQQILGQGPKLLIQFQNNGVVDDSQLPKDRFSAERLKGVDSTLKIQPAKLEDSAVYLCASSLDSGRGRWYQETQYFGPGTRLLVL.

This clonotype was seen a few times. This chain connects TRBV10-3 to TRBJ2-7; TRBD2 is a possible D gene (6 bases). The CDR3 spans 13 residues. Trimming removed 4 bases at V and 3 bases at J, with 10 bases between. In germline, CDR1 is ENHRY, CDR2 SYGVKD. The CDR3 region has the DNA TGTGCCATCAGTGGGGGGACTCGCTACGAGCAGTACTTC. The encoded protein is CAISGGTRYEQYF.

The chain couples TRBV5-1 to TRBJ1-4; D not certain. Trimming pared 4 bases from V and 8 bases from J, leaving 15 bases between. This CDR3 region has 14 residues. Germline V lookup: CDR1 SGHRS, CDR2 YFSETQ. DNA for the CDR3: TGCGCCAGCAGCACCGGACGGGGAGAGGAAAAACTGTTTTTT. Encoded protein: CASSTGRGEEKLFF.

This clonotype was seen only a few times. The J gene is TRBJ2-5, the V gene TRBV12-3 or TRBV12-4, with unresolved D. CDR3 length equals 12 residues. V gave up 6 bases and J gave up 5 bases, with 10 bases separating them. In DNA form, the CDR3 reads TGTGCCAGCAGCCGCCCCCCGGAGACCCAGTACTTC. Translating it yields CASSRPPETQYF.

In its sample, this clonotype was seen a few times. The rearrangement uses TRBV6-2 or TRBV6-3 and TRBJ2-5; TRBD1 agrees at 9 bases. Germline assignment: CDR1 MNHEY and CDR2 SVGEGT. V shed 3 bases and J 4 bases; nucleotides not matched to a gene: 6. The CDR3 totals 15 residues. The CDR3 sequence: CASSYHRDRAETQYF. The CDR3 bases are TGTGCCAGCAGTTATCACAGGGACAGGGCAGAGACCCAGTACTTC.

V is TRBV11-2 and J is TRBJ2-7, with a tentative D call TRBD2 (5 bases). Trimming took off 1 base at V and 7 bases at J, with 11 bases between the two ends. This CDR3 has 13 residues. Germline-derived CDR1 and CDR2 are SGHAT and FQNNGV. The CDR3 DNA reads as TGTGCCAGCAGCTTAGCAGCCCCGGGGGAGCAGTACTTC. Its translation: CASSLAAPGEQYF.